A selection of T cell receptor beta chains follows, all from one sample in a study of response to subunit inactivated influenza vaccine. TCRdb passed the RT-PCR reads through MiXCR, listing each CDR3 protein once. The sample includes under 800,000 distinct CDR3 sequences, around 13% of them seen just once. Sample: PBMCs from blood, taken approximately 15 days before vaccination. The receptors here all came from a man aged 50 to 59 who received an inactivated influenza vaccine. CDR3s include the opening cysteine and the closing phenylalanine or tryptophan. The D gene is left open where the match is weak. Clone size appears in some rows only: once, few, many, or a class for an expanded clone.

cdr3_aa	cdr3_nt	d_call	clone_size	v_call	j_call
CASIKEGLSTDTQYF	TGTGCCAGCATAAAGGAAGGTCTTAGCACAGATACGCAGTATTTT	.	.	TRBV6-4	TRBJ2-3
CSVLIGGPADTQYF	TGCAGCGTTTTAATTGGCGGCCCCGCAGATACGCAGTATTTT	.	many	TRBV29-1	TRBJ2-3
CSASPRKETQYF	TGCAGTGCTAGCCCCAGAAAAGAGACCCAGTACTTC	.	.	TRBV20-1	TRBJ2-5
CASSQATTSGRGDTQYF	TGCGCCAGCAGCCAGGCAACTACGTCGGGAAGGGGAGATACGCAGTATTTT	.	.	TRBV4-1	TRBJ2-3
CASSERGGDTEAFF	TGTGCCAGTAGTGAACGGGGGGGGGACACTGAAGCTTTCTTT	.	few	TRBV19	TRBJ1-1
CASSLDLTSDLHFF	TGTGCCAGCAGCTTAGATCTAACCTCAGATTTGCATTTCTTT	.	many	TRBV11-2	TRBJ1-1
CASTQAAGHSGNTIYF	TGTGCCAGCACCCAAGCGGCAGGCCACTCTGGAAACACCATATATTTT	.	many	TRBV12-3/TRBV12-4	TRBJ1-3
CASSPGPSNAYNEQFF	TGTGCCAGCAGCCCCGGACCAAGCAACGCCTACAATGAGCAGTTCTTC	.	.	TRBV7-9	TRBJ2-1
CSARDGSRNTEAFF	TGCAGTGCTAGAGATGGGTCACGGAACACTGAAGCTTTCTTT	.	few	TRBV20-1	TRBJ1-1
CASSRRVTLRGSYNEQFF	TGTGCCAGCAGCAGGAGGGTGACACTTCGGGGCTCCTACAATGAGCAGTTCTTC	.	.	TRBV11-1	TRBJ2-1
CASSFSSADTQYF	TGTGCCAGCAGTTTCTCGTCCGCAGATACGCAGTATTTT	.	.	TRBV12-3/TRBV12-4	TRBJ2-3
CASSLTGTREETQYF	TGTGCCAGCAGCTTAACCGGGACTAGAGAAGAGACCCAGTACTTC	TRBD2	.	TRBV7-6	TRBJ2-5
CASSQDRELLVYEQYF	TGTGCCAGCAGCCAAGATCGAGAACTACTGGTCTACGAGCAGTACTTC	.	few	TRBV3-1	TRBJ2-7
CATSDFGTSGQETQYF	TGTGCCACCAGTGATTTTGGGACTAGCGGCCAAGAGACCCAGTACTTC	TRBD2	.	TRBV24-1	TRBJ2-5
CASSLGSGTGPLEQYF	TGTGCCAGCAGCTTAGGCTCCGGGACAGGCCCTCTCGAGCAGTACTTC	TRBD1	.	TRBV13	TRBJ2-7
CASSFTSGSPSSYNEQFF	TGTGCCAGCAGTTTTACTAGCGGGTCGCCAAGCTCCTACAATGAGCAGTTCTTC	TRBD2	few	TRBV11-2	TRBJ2-1
CASSLSLAYQPQHF	TGTGCCAGCAGTTTATCGCTTGCGTATCAGCCCCAGCATTTT	.	.	TRBV27	TRBJ1-5
CASSAPEKLFF	TGTGCCAGCAGTGCCCCAGAAAAACTGTTTTTT	.	few	TRBV2	TRBJ1-4
CASRASFGQETQYF	TGTGCCAGCCGAGCTAGCTTCGGCCAAGAGACCCAGTACTTC	.	.	TRBV4-2	TRBJ2-5
CASSPPSATEQFF	TGTGCCAGCTCACCACCGTCCGCGACAGAGCAGTTCTTC	.	many	TRBV18	TRBJ2-1
CASSLERTGEAFF	TGTGCCAGCAGCCTCGAACGGACAGGGGAAGCTTTCTTT	TRBD1	.	TRBV14	TRBJ1-1
CASSDPGANGYTF	TGTGCCAGCAGCGATCCAGGGGCGAATGGCTACACCTTC	.	.	TRBV7-2	TRBJ1-2
CSAGNTEAFF	TGCAGCGCAGGGAACACTGAAGCTTTCTTT	.	few	TRBV29-1	TRBJ1-1
CASLRTGGADTQYF	TGCGCCAGCCTCCGGACGGGGGGCGCAGATACGCAGTATTTT	.	few	TRBV5-1	TRBJ2-3
CASSQDQDRGGQPQHF	TGCGCCAGCAGCCAAGACCAAGACAGGGGTGGTCAGCCCCAGCATTTT	TRBD1	.	TRBV4-1	TRBJ1-5
CASSLDGVDTDTQYF	TGCGCCAGCAGCTTGGATGGGGTGGACACAGATACGCAGTATTTT	.	few	TRBV5-1	TRBJ2-3
CASSLALLGSTDTQYF	TGTGCCAGCAGCTTAGCGCTGTTGGGGAGCACAGATACGCAGTATTTT	.	few	TRBV7-9	TRBJ2-3
CSAVPGTENNEQFF	TGCAGTGCTGTCCCCGGGACGGAGAACAATGAGCAGTTCTTC	.	many	TRBV20-1	TRBJ2-1
CSALSGTSGSNEQFF	TGCAGTGCCCTCTCCGGGACTAGCGGGAGTAATGAGCAGTTCTTC	TRBD2	once	TRBV20-1	TRBJ2-1
CATRRVLQNIQYF	TGTGCCACCCGAAGGGTACTGCAAAACATTCAGTACTTC	.	few	TRBV28	TRBJ2-4